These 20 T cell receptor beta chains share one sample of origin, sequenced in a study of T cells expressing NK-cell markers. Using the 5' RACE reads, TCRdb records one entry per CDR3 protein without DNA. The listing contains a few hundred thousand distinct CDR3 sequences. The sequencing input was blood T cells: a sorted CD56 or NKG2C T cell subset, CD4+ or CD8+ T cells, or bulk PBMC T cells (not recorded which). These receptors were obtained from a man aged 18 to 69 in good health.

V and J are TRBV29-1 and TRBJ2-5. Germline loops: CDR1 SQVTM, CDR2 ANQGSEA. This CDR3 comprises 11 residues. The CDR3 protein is CSVGEGRAQYF.

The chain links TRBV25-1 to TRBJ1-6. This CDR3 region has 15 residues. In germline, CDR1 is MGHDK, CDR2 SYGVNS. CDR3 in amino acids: CASMEGDTRYSPLHF.

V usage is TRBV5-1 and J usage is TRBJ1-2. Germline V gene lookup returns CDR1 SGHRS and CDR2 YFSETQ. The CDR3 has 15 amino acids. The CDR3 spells CASSLASTGEDGYTF.

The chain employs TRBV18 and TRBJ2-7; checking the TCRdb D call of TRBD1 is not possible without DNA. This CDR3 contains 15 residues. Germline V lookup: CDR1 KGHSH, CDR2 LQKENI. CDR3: CASSPPFGGPYEQYF.

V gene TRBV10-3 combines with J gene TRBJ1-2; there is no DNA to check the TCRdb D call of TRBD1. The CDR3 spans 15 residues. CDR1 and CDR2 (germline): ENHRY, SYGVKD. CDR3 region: CAISRDLGTRSGYTF.

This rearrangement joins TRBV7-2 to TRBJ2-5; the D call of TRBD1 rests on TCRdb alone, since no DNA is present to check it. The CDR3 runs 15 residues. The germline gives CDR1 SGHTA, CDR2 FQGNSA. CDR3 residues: CASSLYNPAGETQYF.

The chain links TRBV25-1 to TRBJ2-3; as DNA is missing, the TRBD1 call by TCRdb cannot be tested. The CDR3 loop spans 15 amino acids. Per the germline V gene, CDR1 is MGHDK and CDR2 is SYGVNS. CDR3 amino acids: CATQSDRVSTDTQYF. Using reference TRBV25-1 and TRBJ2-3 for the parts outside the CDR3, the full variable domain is EADIYQTPRYLVIGTGKKITLECSQTMGHDKMYWYQQDPGMELHLIHYSYGVNSTEKGDLSSESTVSRIRTEHFPLTLESARPSHTSQYLCATQSDRVSTDTQYFGPGTRLTVL.

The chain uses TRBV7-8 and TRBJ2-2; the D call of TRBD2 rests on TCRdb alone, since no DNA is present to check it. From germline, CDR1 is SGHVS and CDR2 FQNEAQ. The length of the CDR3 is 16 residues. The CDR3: CASSLEGLGVAGELFF.

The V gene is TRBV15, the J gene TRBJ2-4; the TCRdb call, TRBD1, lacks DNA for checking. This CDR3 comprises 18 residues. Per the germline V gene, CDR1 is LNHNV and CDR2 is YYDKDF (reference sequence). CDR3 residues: CATSRPARGGVAKNIQYF.

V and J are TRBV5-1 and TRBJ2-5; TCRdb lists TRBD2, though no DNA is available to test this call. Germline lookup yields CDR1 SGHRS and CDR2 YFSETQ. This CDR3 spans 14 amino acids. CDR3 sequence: CASSNGLARETQYF.

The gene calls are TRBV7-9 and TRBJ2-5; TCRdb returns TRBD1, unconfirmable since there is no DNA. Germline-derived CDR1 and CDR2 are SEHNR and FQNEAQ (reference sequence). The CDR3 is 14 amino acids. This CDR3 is CASSWDRGRETQYF.

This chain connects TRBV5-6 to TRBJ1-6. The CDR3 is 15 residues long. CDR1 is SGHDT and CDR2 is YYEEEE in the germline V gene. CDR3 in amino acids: CASSLGTEYNSPLHF.

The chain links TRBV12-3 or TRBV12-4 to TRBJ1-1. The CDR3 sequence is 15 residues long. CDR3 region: CASPGGGRWDTEAFF.

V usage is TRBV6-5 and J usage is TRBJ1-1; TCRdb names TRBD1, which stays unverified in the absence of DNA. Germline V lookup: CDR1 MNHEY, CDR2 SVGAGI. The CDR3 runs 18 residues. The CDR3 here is CASSYSGTHSALNTEAFF.

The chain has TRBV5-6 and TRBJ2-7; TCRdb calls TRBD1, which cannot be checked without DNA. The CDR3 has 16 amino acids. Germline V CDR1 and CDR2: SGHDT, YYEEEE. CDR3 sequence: CASSSIVRDRTYEQYF.

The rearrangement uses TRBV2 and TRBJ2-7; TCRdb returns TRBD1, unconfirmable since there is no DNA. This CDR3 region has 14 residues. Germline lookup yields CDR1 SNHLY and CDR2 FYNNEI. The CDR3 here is CASRKQGAGGEQYF. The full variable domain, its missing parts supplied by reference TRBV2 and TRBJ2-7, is EPEVTQTPSHQVTQMGQEVILRCVPISNHLYFYWYRQILGQKVEFLVSFYNNEISEKSEIFDDQFSVERPDGSNFTLKIRSTKLEDSAMYFCASRKQGAGGEQYFGPGTRLTVT.

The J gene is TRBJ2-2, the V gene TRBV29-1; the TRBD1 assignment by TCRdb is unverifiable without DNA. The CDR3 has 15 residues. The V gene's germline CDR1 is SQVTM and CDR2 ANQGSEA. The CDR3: CSGGPGGGNTGELFF.

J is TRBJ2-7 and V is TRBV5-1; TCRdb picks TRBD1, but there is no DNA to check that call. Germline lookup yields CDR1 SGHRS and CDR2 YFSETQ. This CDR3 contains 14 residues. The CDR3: CASSSHDSRVEQYF.

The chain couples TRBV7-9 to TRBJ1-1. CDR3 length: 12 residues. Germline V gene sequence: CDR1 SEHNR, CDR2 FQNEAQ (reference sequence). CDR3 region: CASSFQNTEAFF.

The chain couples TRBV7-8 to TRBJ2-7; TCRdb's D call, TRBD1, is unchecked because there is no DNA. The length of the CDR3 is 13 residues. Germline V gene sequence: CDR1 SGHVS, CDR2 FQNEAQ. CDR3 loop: CASSFLYRDEQYF.